The 17 T cell receptor beta chains below come from one sample, sequenced in a study of blood T cell repertoires in COVID-19. Measured with immunoSEQ multiplex PCR; TCRdb has only the in-frame clones, and not every one. The sample includes roughly 57,000 clones, about 80% of them seen just once. The specimen was peripheral blood. Every receptor here comes from a man aged 30-40 years with COVID-19, enrolled during active disease.

In its sample, this clone was seen once. This chain connects TRBV5-1 to TRBJ2-5, with D hard to call. V was pared by 0 bases and J by 4 bases, with 4 bases between. Per germline, CDR1 SGHRS and CDR2 YFSETQ. CDR3 size: 12 residues. Here the CDR3 reads CASSLAGETQYF. CDR3 sequence (DNA): TGCGCCAGCAGCTTGGCCGGAGAGACCCAGTACTTC.

The V call is TRBV6-2 or TRBV6-3, the J call TRBJ2-7; 14 nucleotides agree with TRBD2. Looked up from germline, CDR1 is MNHEY and CDR2 is SVGEGT. CDR3 length: 16 amino acids. J was trimmed by 3 bases and V by 2 bases; bases with no gene match: 3. The chain's CDR3 is CASSYGTSGRVYEQYF. CDR3 DNA: TGTGCCAGCAGTTACGGGACTAGCGGGAGAGTCTACGAGCAGTACTTC.

The chain has TRBV5-1 and TRBJ2-7; 13 bases are shared with TRBD2. This CDR3 region has 17 residues. Germline CDR1 and CDR2: SGHRS and YFSETQ. Trimming took 2 bases from V and 3 from J; bases not matched to a gene: 8. The CDR3 nucleotides are TGCGCCAGCAGCTTTGACCCCGGGACTAGCGGGAACTACGAGCAGTACTTC. Protein sequence: CASSFDPGTSGNYEQYF.

V and J are TRBV29-1 and TRBJ1-2, with D maybe TRBD1 (6 bases). Germline CDR1 is SQVTM and CDR2 is ANQGSEA. The CDR3 runs 14 residues. V was trimmed by 3 bases and J by 5 bases, leaving 16 bases between them. The CDR3 sequence is CSVDERRGGYGYTF. The CDR3 DNA reads TGCAGCGTTGATGAGCGTAGGGGGGGATATGGCTACACCTTC.

The chain has TRBV12-3 or TRBV12-4 and TRBJ2-1; D ambiguous. V shed 7 bases and J shed 3 bases, with 10 bases lying between them. The CDR3 consists of 13 residues. DNA for the CDR3: TGTGCCAGCATGAAGTCACTCTACAATGAGCAGTTCTTC. It is translated as CASMKSLYNEQFF.

The chain joins TRBV6-5 to TRBJ2-7; 8 nucleotides line up with TRBD1. The CDR3 contains 15 residues. Germline-derived CDR1 and CDR2 are MNHEY and SVGAGI. The V segment lost 6 bases and the J segment 7 bases; nucleotides outside the gene matches: 14. The CDR3 here is CASRRKGQGLLEQYF. The CDR3 DNA follows: TGTGCCAGCAGGCGAAAAGGACAGGGCTTGCTGGAGCAGTACTTC.

About this clone itself: The sample carries other DNA sequences with the same CDR3. The chain links TRBV7-9 to TRBJ2-2; weak D call: TRBD1 (6 bases). The germline V and J ends were trimmed by 1 base and 1 base, with 7 bases remaining between them. The CDR3 contains 15 residues. Germline V gene sequence: CDR1 SEHNR, CDR2 FQNEAQ (reference sequence). DNA for the CDR3: TGTGCCAGCAGCTTAGTACAGGGGAACACCGGGGAGCTGTTTTTT. Translating gives CASSLVQGNTGELFF.

The chain has TRBV29-1 and TRBJ2-3; 7 nucleotides agree with TRBD2. The CDR3 loop spans 14 amino acids. The junction had 9 bases not matched to a gene; V was cut back by 5 bases and J by 4 bases. The germline gives CDR1 SQVTM, CDR2 ANQGSEA. CDR3: CSVKSVAGADTQYF. The CDR3, as DNA: TGCAGCGTTAAATCAGTAGCGGGTGCAGATACGCAGTATTTT.

V and J are TRBV30 and TRBJ1-3, with D hard to call. CDR3 size: 13 residues. Germline CDR1 GTSNPN, CDR2 SVGIG (reference sequence). Trimming took 6 bases from V and 0 from J, leaving 9 bases between them. The CDR3 here is CACFTSSGNTIYF. DNA for the CDR3: TGTGCCTGCTTCACCAGCTCTGGAAACACCATATATTTT.

J is TRBJ2-7 and V is TRBV5-4; the D gene is possibly TRBD1 (5 bases). Germline V gene lookup returns CDR1 SGHNT and CDR2 YYREEE (reference sequence). V lost 4 bases and J lost 1, with 12 bases in between. The CDR3 sequence is 14 residues long. In DNA form, the CDR3 reads TGTGCCAGCAGCGAGCTGGGGCCTTCCTACGAGCAGTACTTC. Protein product: CASSELGPSYEQYF.

V gene TRBV7-8 combines with J gene TRBJ2-3; 11 nucleotides line up with TRBD2. This CDR3 has 18 residues. V trimming: 2 bases; J trimming: 7 bases; junction bases outside the gene matches: 14. Germline lookup yields CDR1 SGHVS and CDR2 FQNEAQ. The CDR3 DNA reads as TGTGCCAGCAGCTTAAAGAGCTTAGCGGGGGGGATCCGTTATACGCAGTATTTT. Its translation: CASSLKSLAGGIRYTQYF.

The CDR3 protein is CASSQVPGANTEAFF. The DNA for the CDR3 is TGCGCCAGCAGCCAAGTCCCAGGGGCGAACACTGAAGCTTTCTTT. V gene TRBV4-1 combines with J gene TRBJ1-1; a possible D gene is TRBD1 (6 bases). V dropped 1 base and J dropped 1 base, with 10 bases sitting between them. The CDR3 has 15 residues. CDR1 MGHRA and CDR2 YSYEKL come from the germline V gene.

This chain links TRBV5-1 with TRBJ2-1, with TRBD1 as a possible D gene (5 bases). Trimming shortened V by 4 bases and J by 0 bases, and 14 bases separated the two germline ends. Germline values: CDR1 SGHRS, CDR2 YFSETQ. CDR3 length: 16 residues. In DNA, the CDR3 is TGCGCCAGCAGCGACCAGGGCCCTAGCTCCTACAATGAGCAGTTCTTC. Amino acids: CASSDQGPSSYNEQFF.

The chain joins TRBV5-1 to TRBJ1-1; tentative D call: TRBD1 (6 bases). The CDR3 is made up of 15 amino acids. Germline lookup yields CDR1 SGHRS and CDR2 YFSETQ. Trimming stripped 4 bases from V and 1 base from J, with 14 bases between. The chain's CDR3 is CASSRSGEGNTEAFF. The CDR3 DNA reads TGCGCCAGCAGCCGCTCAGGGGAGGGGAACACTGAAGCTTTCTTT.

The rearrangement uses TRBV11-3 and TRBJ2-1; TRBD2 matches at 10 bases. CDR1 SGHNT and CDR2 YENEEA come from the germline V gene. The trim removed 5 bases at V and 7 bases at J, leaving 8 bases unmatched. This CDR3 comprises 15 residues. DNA of the CDR3: TGTGCCAGCAGCCCCTCCGGGACTAGCGTTAATGAGCAGTTCTTC. It codes for CASSPSGTSVNEQFF.

With respect to this clone: The sample has other DNA sequences that encode this CDR3 too. The chain is built from TRBV27 and TRBJ1-1; 8 bases are shared with TRBD1. The germline CDR1 and CDR2 sequences are MNHEY and SMNVEV (reference sequence). Trimming at V came to 6 bases and at J to 3 bases, leaving 9 bases not matched to a gene. CDR3 length equals 15 residues. CDR3 in amino acids: CASSRQGLWDTEAFF. The CDR3 DNA reads TGTGCCAGCAGCCGACAGGGGTTATGGGACACTGAAGCTTTCTTT.

This chain uses TRBV3-1 (or the pseudogene TRBV3-2) with TRBJ2-1, with TRBD1 matching 7 bases. Germline lookup yields CDR1 LGHDT and CDR2 YNNKEL (reference sequence). CDR3 length: 13 amino acids. With V trimmed by 4 bases and J by 12 bases, 9 bases remained unmatched. CDR3 sequence reads: CASSRGQEPRQFF. CDR3 nucleotides: TGTGCCAGCAGCCGAGGACAGGAGCCTAGGCAGTTCTTC.